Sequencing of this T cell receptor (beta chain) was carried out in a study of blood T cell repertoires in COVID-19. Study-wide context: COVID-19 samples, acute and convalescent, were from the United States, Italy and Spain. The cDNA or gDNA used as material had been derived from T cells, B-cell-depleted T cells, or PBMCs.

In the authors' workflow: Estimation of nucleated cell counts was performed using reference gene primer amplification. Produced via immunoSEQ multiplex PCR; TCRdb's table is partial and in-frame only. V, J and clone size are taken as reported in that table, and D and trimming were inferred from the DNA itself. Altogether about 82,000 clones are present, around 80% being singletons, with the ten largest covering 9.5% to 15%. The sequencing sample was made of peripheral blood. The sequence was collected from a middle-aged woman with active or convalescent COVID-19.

The CDR3 DNA sequence: TGTGCCAGCTCACCTTTCGGGGTGGGTCTGGGTGACACTGAAGCTTTCTTT. Translation: CASSPFGVGLGDTEAFF. The V gene is TRBV18, the J gene TRBJ1-1; D is undetermined. Germline CDR1 is KGHSH and CDR2 is LQKENI. The CDR3 loop spans 17 amino acids. V was trimmed by 3 bases and J by 3 bases, leaving 20 bases between them.